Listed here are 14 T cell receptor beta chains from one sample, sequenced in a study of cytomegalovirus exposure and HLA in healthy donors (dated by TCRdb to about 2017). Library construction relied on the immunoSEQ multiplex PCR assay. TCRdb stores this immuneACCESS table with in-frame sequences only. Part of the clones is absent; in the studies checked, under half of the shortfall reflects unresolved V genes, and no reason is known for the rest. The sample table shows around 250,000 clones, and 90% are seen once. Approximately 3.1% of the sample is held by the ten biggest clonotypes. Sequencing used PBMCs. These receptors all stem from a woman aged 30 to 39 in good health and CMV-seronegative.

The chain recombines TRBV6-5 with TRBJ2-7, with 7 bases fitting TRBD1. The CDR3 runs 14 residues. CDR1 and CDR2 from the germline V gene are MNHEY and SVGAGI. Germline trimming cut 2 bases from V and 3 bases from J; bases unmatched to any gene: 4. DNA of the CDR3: TGTGCCAGCAGTTACACTAGGACAGGCTACGAGCAGTACTTC. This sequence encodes CASSYTRTGYEQYF.

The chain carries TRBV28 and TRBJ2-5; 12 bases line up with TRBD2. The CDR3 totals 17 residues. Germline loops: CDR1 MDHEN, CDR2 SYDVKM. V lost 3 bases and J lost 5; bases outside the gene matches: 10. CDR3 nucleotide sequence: TGTGCCAGCAGTTTCCCCCTAGCGGGAGGGCGGGAGGAGACCCAGTACTTC. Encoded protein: CASSFPLAGGREETQYF.

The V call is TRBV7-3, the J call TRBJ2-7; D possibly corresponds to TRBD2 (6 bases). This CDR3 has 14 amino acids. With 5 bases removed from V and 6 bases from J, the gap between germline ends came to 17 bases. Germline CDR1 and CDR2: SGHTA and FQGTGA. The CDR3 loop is CASSPYGEAAEQYF. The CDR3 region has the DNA TGTGCCAGCAGCCCCTATGGGGAGGCCGCCGAGCAGTACTTC.

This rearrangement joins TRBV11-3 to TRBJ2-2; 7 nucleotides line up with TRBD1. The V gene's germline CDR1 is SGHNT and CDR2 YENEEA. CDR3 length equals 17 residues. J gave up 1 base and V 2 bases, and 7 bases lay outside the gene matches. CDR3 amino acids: CASSLSGTAVNTGELFF. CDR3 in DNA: TGTGCCAGCAGCTTATCCGGGACAGCGGTGAACACCGGGGAGCTGTTTTTT.

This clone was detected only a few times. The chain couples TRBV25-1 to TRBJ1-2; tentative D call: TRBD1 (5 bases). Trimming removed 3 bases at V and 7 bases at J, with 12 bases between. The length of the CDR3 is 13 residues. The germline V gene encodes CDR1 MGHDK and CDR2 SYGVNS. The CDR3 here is CASSEPGLVGYTF. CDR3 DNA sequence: TGTGCCAGCAGTGAGCCAGGGTTGGTTGGCTACACCTTC.

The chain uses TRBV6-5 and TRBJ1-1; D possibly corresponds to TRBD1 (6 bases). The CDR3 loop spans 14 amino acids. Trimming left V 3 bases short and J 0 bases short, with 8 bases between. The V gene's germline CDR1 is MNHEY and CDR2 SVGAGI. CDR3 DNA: TGTGCCAGCAGTTATGGGGGCGTGAACACTGAAGCTTTCTTT. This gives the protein CASSYGGVNTEAFF.

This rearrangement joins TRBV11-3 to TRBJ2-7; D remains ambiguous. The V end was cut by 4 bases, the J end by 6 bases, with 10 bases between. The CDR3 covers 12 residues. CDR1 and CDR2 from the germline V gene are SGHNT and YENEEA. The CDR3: CASSSGPAEQYF. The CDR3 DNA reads TGTGCCAGCAGCTCCGGACCCGCCGAGCAGTACTTC.

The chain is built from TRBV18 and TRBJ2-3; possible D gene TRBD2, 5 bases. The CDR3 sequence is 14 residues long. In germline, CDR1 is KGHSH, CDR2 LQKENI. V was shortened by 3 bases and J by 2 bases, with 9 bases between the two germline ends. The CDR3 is CASSPRAPTDTQYF. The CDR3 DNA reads TGTGCCAGCTCACCGCGGGCTCCCACAGATACGCAGTATTTT. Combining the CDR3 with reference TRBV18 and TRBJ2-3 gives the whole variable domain NAGVMQNPRHLVRRRGQEARLRCSPMKGHSHVYWYRQLPEEGLKFMVYLQKENIIDESGMPKERFSAEFPKEGPSILRIQQVVRGDSAAYFCASSPRAPTDTQYFGPGTRLTVL.

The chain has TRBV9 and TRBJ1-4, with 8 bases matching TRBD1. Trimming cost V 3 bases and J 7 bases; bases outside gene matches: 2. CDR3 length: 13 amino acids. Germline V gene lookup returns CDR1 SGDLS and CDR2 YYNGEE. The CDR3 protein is CASSADRGEKLFF. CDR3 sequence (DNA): TGTGCCAGCAGCGCCGACAGGGGTGAAAAACTGTTTTTT.

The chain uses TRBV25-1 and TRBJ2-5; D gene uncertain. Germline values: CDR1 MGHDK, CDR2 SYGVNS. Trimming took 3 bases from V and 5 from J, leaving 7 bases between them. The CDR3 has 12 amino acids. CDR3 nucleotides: TGTGCCAGCAGTGATCTGGGGGAGACCCAGTACTTC. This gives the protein CASSDLGETQYF.

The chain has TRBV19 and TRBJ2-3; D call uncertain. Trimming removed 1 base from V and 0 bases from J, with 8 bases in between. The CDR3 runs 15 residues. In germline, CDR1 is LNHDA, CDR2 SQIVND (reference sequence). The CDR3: CASSIAGPSTDTQYF. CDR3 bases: TGTGCCAGTAGTATAGCCGGGCCTAGCACAGATACGCAGTATTTT.

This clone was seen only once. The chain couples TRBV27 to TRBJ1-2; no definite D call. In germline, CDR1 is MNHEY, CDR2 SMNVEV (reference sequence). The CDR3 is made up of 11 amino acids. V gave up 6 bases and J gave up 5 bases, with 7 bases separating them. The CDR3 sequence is CASSPGYGYTF. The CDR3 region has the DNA TGTGCCAGCAGCCCGGGGTATGGCTACACCTTC.

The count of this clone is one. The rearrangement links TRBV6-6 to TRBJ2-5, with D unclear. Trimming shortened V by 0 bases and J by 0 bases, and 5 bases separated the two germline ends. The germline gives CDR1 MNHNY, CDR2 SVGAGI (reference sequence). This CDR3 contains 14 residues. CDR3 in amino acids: CASSYSGYQETQYF. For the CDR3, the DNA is TGTGCCAGCAGTTACTCGGGGTACCAAGAGACCCAGTACTTC.

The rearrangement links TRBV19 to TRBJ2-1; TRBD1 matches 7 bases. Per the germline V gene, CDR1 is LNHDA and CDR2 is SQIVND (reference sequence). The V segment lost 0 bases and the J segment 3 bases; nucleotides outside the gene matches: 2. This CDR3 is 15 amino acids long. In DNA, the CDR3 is TGTGCCAGTAGTATAGAGCCAGGGGGCTACAATGAGCAGTTCTTC. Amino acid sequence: CASSIEPGGYNEQFF. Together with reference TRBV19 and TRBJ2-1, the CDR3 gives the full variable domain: DGGITQSPKYLFRKEGQNVTLSCEQNLNHDAMYWYRQDPGQGLRLIYYSQIVNDFQKGDIAEGYSVSREKKESFPLTVTSAQKNPTAFYLCASSIEPGGYNEQFFGPGTRLTVL.